This T cell receptor beta chain was found in a study of OX40 agonist ivuxolimab in advanced cancers. This CDR3 has 15 amino acids. CDR1 is SNHLY, CDR2 FYNNEI, per germline. V lost 6 bases to trimming and J lost 6 bases, with 20 bases between them. Repertoires were generated with immunoSEQ multiplex PCR, while TCRdb's copy carries only in-frame clones and drops some. The sample lists 45,000 to 65,000 clones; roughly 90% were seen once. The chain carries TRBV2 and TRBJ2-5; D is possibly TRBD1 (6 bases). This TCR was recovered from an adult with an advanced solid tumor such as melanoma, head and neck, liver or kidney cancer. This material consisted of CD4+ or CD8+ T cells sorted from blood, taken in a trial of the OX40 agonist ivuxolimab. In DNA form, the CDR3 reads TGTGCCAGCAGGATGAGAGTTGGGGGCTCTAAGACCCAGTACTTC. This sequence encodes CASRMRVGGSKTQYF.